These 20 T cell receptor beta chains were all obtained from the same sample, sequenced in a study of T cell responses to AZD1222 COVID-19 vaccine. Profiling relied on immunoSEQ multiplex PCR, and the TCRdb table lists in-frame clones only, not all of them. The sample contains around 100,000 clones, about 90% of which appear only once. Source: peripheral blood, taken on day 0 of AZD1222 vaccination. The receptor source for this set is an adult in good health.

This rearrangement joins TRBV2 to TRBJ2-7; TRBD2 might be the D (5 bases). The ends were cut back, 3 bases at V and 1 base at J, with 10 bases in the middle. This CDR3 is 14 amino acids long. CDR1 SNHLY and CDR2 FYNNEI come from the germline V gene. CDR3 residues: CASSELGGSYEQYF. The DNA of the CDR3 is TGTGCCAGCAGTGAGTTGGGCGGGTCCTACGAGCAGTACTTC.

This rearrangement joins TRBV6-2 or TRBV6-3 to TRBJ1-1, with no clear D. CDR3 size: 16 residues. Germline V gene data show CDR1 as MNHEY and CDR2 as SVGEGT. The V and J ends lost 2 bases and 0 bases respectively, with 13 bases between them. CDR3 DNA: TGTGCCAGCAGTTACCGCCCCGGGCGGATGAACACTGAAGCTTTCTTT. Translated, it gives CASSYRPGRMNTEAFF.

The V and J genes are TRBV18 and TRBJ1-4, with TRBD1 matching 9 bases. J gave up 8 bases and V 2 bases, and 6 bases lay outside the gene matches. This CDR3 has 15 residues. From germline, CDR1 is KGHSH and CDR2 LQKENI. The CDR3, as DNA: TGTGCCAGCTCACCAATACAGGGGGCGAACGAAAAACTGTTTTTT. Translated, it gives CASSPIQGANEKLFF.

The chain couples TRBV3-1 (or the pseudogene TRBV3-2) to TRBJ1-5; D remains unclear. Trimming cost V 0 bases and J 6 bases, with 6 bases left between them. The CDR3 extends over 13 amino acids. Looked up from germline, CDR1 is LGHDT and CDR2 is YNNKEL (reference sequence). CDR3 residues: CASSQEQLQPQHF. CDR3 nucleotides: TGTGCCAGCAGCCAAGAGCAACTTCAGCCCCAGCATTTT.

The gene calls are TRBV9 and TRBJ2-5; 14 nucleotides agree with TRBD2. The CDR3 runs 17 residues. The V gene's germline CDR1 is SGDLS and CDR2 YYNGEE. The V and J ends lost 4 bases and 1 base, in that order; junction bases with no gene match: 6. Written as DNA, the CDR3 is TGTGCCAGCAGCTCAGGACTAGCGGGGGGTGGCCAAGAGACCCAGTACTTC. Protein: CASSSGLAGGGQETQYF.

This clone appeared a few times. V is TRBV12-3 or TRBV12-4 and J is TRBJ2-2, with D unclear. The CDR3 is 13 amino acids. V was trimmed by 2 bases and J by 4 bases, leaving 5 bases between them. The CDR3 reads CASSLRSTGELFF. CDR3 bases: TGTGCCAGCAGTTTAAGGAGCACCGGGGAGCTGTTTTTT.

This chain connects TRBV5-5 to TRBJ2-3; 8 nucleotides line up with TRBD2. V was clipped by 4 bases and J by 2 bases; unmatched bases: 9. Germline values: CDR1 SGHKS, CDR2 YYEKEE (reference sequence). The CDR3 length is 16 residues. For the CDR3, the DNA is TGTGCCAGCAGCAGATACCGGGAGGGAAACACAGATACGCAGTATTTT. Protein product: CASSRYREGNTDTQYF.

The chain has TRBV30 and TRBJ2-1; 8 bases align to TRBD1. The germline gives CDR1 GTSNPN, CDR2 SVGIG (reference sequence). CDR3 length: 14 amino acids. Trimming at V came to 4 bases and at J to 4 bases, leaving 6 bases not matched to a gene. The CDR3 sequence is CAWNTGGLYNEQFF. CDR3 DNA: TGTGCCTGGAATACAGGGGGGCTTTACAATGAGCAGTTCTTC.

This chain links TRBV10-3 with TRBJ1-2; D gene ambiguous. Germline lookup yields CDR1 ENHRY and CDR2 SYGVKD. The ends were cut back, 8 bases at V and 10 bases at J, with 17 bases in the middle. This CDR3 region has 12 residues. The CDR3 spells CAIRFMERDYTF. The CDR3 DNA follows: TGTGCCATCCGATTTATGGAACGAGACTACACCTTC.

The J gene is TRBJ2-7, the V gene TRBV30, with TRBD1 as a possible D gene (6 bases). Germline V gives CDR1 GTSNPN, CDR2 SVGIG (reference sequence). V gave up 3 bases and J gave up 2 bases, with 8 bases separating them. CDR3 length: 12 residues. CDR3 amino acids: CAWRAGAYEQYF. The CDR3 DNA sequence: TGTGCCTGGAGGGCAGGGGCCTACGAGCAGTACTTC. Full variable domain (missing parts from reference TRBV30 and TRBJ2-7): SQTIHQWPATLVQPVGSPLSLECTVEGTSNPNLYWYRQAAGRGLQLLFYSVGIGQISSEVPQNLSASRPQDRQFILSSKKLLLSDSGFYLCAWRAGAYEQYFGPGTRLTVT.

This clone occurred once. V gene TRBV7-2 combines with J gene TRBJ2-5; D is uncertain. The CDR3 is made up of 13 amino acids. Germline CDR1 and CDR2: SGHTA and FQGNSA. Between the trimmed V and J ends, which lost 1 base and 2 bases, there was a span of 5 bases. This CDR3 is CASSLGDQETQYF. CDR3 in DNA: TGTGCCAGCAGCTTAGGAGATCAAGAGACCCAGTACTTC.

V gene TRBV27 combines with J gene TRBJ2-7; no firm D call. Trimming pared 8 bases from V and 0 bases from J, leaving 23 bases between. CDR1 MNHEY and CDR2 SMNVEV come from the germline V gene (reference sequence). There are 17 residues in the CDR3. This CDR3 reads CASAPRNRRVASYEQYF. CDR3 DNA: TGTGCCAGCGCACCCAGAAACAGAAGGGTGGCCTCCTACGAGCAGTACTTC.

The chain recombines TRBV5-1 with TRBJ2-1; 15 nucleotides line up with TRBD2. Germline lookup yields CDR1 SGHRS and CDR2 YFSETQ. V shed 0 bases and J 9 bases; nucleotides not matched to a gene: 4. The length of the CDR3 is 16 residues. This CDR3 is CASSLGGLAGGGEQFF. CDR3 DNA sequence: TGCGCCAGCAGCTTGGGGGGACTAGCGGGAGGTGGTGAGCAGTTCTTC.

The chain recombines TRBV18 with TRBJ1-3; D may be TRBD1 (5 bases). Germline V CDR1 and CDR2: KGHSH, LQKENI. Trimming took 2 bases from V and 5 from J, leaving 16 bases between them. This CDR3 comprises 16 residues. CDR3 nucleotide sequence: TGTGCCAGCTCACCATCCGGTGCAGGGCAAAGAAACACCATATATTTT. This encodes CASSPSGAGQRNTIYF.

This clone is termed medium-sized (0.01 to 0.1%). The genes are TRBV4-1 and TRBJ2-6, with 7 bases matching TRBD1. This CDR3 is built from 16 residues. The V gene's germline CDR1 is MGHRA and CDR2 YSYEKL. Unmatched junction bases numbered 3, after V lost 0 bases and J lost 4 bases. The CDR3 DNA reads TGCGCCAGCAGCCAAGATGAGGGGGCAGGGGCCAACGTCCTGACTTTC. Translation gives CASSQDEGAGANVLTF.

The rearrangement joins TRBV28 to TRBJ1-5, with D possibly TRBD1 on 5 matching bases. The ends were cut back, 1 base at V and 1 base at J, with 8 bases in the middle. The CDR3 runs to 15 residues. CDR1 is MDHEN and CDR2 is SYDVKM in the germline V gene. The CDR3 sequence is CASSLFQGSNQPQHF. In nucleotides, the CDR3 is TGTGCCAGCAGTTTATTTCAGGGCAGCAATCAGCCCCAGCATTTT.

In nucleotides, the CDR3 is TGTGCCAGCAGCGTACCCGACTTACGGGACACGGAAACGAGCTACAATGAGCAGTTCTTC. This encodes CASSVPDLRDTETSYNEQFF. This chain connects TRBV9 to TRBJ2-1; tentatively, D is TRBD1 (6 bases). Germline lookup yields CDR1 SGDLS and CDR2 YYNGEE. Trimming cost V 1 base and J 3 bases, with 26 bases left between them. The CDR3 loop spans 20 amino acids. Together with reference TRBV9 and TRBJ2-1, the CDR3 gives the full variable domain: DSGVTQTPKHLITATGQRVTLRCSPRSGDLSVYWYQQSLDQGLQFLIQYYNGEERAKGNILERFSAQQFPDLHSELNLSSLELGDSALYFCASSVPDLRDTETSYNEQFFGPGTRLTVL.

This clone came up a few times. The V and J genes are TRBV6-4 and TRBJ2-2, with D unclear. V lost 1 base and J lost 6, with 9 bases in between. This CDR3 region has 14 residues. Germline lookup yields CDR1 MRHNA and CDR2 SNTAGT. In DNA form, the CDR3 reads TGTGCCAGCAGTGACTTAAATAGTGCCGGGGAGCTGTTTTTT. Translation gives CASSDLNSAGELFF.

CDR3 in DNA: TGTGCCAGCAGCCAAGGCGGGGAGCCCCAGCATTTT. Protein sequence: CASSQGGEPQHF. The chain recombines TRBV7-2 with TRBJ1-5, with unresolved D. Germline V gives CDR1 SGHTA, CDR2 FQGNSA. The CDR3 contains 12 residues. V was clipped by 5 bases and J by 8 bases, with 10 bases between them.

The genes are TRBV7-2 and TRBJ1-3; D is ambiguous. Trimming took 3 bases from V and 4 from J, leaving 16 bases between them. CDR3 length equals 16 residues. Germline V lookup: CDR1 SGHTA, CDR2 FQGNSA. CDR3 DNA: TGTGCCAGCAGCTTGATCACAGCTCAACCCGGAAACACCATATATTTT. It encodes CASSLITAQPGNTIYF.